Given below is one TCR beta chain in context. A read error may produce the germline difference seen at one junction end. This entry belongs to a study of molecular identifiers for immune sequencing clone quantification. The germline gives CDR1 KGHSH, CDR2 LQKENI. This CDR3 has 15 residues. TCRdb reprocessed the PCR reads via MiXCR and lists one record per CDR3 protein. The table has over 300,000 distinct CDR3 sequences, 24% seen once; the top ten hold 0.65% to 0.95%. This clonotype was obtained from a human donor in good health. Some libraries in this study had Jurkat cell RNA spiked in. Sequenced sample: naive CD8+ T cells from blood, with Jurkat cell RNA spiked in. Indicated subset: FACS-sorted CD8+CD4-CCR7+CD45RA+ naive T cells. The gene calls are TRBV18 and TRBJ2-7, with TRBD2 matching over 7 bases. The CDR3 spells CASSPREGYYYELYF. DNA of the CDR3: TGCGCCAGCTCACCCAGGGAGGGGTACTACTACGAGCTGTACTTC.